Listed here are 6 T cell receptor beta chains from one sample, sequenced in a study of CD8 T cells in ankylosing spondylitis. Study-wide findings and caveats: There was a TCR beta motif, made of several highly homologous variants, that appeared characteristic of ankylosing spondylitis blood.

These TCRs are of unknown antigen specificity. TCRdb re-derived calls from the 5' RACE reads in MiXCR, one entry per CDR3 protein. The sample shows 500,000 to 550,000 distinct CDR3 sequences, about an eighth of them seen only once. Specimen: blood, either unsorted or a sorted T cell fraction (not recorded which). These receptors were obtained from a male donor with ankylosing spondylitis.

This chain links TRBV3-1 with TRBJ2-5; tentative D call: TRBD2 (5 bases). The V gene's germline CDR1 is LGHDT and CDR2 YNNKEL (reference sequence). The V gene lost 0 bases and the J gene lost 4 bases, with 6 bases spanning the gap. The CDR3 contains 13 residues. DNA for the CDR3: TGTGCCAGCAGCCAAGATGAGGGAGAGACCCAGTACTTC. Protein: CASSQDEGETQYF.

The rearrangement links TRBV29-1 to TRBJ1-2, with TRBD1 identical over 7 bases. Germline V gives CDR1 SQVTM, CDR2 ANQGSEA. V was clipped by 6 bases and J by 4 bases; unmatched bases: 14. CDR3 length equals 15 residues. The DNA of the CDR3 is TGCAGCGTCGCCTCAGGACAGGCCGGGCCCTATGGCTACACCTTC. This encodes CSVASGQAGPYGYTF.

The genes are TRBV18 and TRBJ2-1, with TRBD2 as a possible D gene (5 bases). The ends were cut back, 2 bases at V and 5 bases at J, with 10 bases in the middle. The CDR3 consists of 14 residues. CDR1 KGHSH and CDR2 LQKENI come from the germline V gene. The CDR3 loop is CASSPEDGNNEQFF. The CDR3 bases are TGTGCCAGCTCACCAGAGGACGGGAACAATGAGCAGTTCTTC.

J is TRBJ2-4 and V is TRBV4-2; tentative D call: TRBD1 (6 bases). Germline V gives CDR1 LGHNA, CDR2 YNFKEQ. The CDR3 totals 15 residues. Trimming removed 1 base at V and 8 bases at J, with 15 bases between. CDR3 in amino acids: CASSQGVQGPDIQYF. The CDR3 coding sequence is TGTGCCAGCAGCCAAGGAGTACAGGGACCGGACATTCAGTACTTC.

The chain has TRBV5-5 and TRBJ2-5; 9 bases line up with TRBD2. This CDR3 contains 15 residues. Germline CDR1 SGHKS, CDR2 YYEKEE (reference sequence). The ends lost 3 bases at V and 1 base at J; junction bases unmatched: 4. CDR3 DNA sequence: TGTGCCAGCAGCTACATAGCGGGAGCCCAAGAGACCCAGTACTTC. Amino acid sequence: CASSYIAGAQETQYF.

Only a few counts were recorded for this clonotype. The rearrangement uses TRBV3-1 and TRBJ2-2; D is unclear. The CDR3 is 14 residues long. Germline lookup yields CDR1 LGHDT and CDR2 YNNKEL (reference sequence). V lost 3 bases to trimming and J lost 4 bases, with 9 bases between them. The chain's CDR3 is CASSHGSLTGELFF. The DNA of the CDR3 is TGTGCCAGCAGCCACGGGTCCCTCACCGGGGAGCTGTTTTTT.